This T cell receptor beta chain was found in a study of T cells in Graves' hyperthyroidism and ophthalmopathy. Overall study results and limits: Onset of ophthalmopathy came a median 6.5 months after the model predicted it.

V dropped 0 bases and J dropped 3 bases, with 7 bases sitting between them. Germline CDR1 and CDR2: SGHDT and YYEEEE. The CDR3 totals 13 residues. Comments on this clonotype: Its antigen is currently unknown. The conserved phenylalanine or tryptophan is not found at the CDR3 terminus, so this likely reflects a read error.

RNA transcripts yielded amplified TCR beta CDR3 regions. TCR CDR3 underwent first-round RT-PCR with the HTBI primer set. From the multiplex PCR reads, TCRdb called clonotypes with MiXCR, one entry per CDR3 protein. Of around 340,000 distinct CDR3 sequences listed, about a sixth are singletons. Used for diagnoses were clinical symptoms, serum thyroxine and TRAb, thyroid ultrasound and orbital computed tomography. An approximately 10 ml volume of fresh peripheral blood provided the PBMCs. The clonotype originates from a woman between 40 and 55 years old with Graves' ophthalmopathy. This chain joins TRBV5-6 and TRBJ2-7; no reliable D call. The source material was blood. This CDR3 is CASSLGLLYEQYS. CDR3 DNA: TGTGCCAGCAGCTTGGGACTCCTCTACGAGCAGTACTCC.